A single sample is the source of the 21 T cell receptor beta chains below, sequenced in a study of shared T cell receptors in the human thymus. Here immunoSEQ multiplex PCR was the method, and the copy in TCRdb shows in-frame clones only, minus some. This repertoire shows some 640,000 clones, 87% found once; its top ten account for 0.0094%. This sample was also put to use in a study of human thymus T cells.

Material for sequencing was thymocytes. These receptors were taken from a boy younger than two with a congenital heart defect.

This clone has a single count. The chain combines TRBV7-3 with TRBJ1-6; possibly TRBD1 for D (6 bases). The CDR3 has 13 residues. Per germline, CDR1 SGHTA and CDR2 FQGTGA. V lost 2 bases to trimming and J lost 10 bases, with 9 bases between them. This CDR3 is CASSLSGESPLHF. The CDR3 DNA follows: TGTGCCAGCAGCTTATCAGGGGAATCACCCCTCCACTTT.

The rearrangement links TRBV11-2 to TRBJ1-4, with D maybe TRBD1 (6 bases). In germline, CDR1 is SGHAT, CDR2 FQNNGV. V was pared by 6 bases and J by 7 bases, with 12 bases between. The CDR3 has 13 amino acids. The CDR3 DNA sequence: TGTGCCAGCAGGGGACACGGGGTTGAAAAACTGTTTTTT. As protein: CASRGHGVEKLFF.

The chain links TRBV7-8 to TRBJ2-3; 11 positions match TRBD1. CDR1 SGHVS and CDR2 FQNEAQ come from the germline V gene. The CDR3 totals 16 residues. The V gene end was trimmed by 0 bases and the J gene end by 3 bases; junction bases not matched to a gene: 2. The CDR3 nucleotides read TGTGCCAGCAGCTTAGCGGACAGGGGGCGAACAGATACGCAGTATTTT. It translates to CASSLADRGRTDTQYF.

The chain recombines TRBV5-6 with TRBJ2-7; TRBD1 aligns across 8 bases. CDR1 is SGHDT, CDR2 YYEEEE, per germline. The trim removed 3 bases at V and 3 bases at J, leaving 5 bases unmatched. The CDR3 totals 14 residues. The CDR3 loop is CASSSPGQDYEQYF. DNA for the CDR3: TGTGCCAGCAGCTCCCCGGGACAGGACTACGAGCAGTACTTC.

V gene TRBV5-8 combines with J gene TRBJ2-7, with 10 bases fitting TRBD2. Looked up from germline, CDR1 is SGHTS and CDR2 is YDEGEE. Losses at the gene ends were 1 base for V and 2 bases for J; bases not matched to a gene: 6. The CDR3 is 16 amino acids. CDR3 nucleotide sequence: TGTGCCAGCAGCTTGTCGGTTAGCGGGAGGACCTACGAGCAGTACTTC. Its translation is CASSLSVSGRTYEQYF.

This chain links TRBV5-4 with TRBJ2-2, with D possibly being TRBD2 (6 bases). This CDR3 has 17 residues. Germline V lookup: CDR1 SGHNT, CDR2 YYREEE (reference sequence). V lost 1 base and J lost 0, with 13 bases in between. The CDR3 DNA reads TGTGCCAGCAGCTTGAGTCGGGAGACGACGAACACCGGGGAGCTGTTTTTT. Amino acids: CASSLSRETTNTGELFF.

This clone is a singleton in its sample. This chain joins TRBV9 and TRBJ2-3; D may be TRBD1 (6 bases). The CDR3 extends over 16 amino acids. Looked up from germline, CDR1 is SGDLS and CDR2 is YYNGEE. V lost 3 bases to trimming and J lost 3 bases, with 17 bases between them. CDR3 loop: CASSGRQERRTDTQYF. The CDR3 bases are TGTGCCAGCAGCGGCCGACAGGAGCGGAGGACAGATACGCAGTATTTT.

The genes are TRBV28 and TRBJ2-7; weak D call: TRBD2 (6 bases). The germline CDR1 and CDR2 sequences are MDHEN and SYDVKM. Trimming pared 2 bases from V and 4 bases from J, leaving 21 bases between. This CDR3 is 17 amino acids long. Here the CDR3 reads CASSLPYHGTSRYEQYF. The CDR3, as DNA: TGTGCCAGCAGTTTACCGTACCACGGGACTTCAAGATACGAGCAGTACTTC.

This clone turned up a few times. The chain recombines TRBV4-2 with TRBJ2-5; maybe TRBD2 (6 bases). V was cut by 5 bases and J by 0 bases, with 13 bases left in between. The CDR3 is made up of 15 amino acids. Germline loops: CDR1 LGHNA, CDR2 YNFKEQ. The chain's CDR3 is CASSTDRGNQETQYF. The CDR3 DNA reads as TGTGCCAGCAGCACCGACCGGGGGAACCAAGAGACCCAGTACTTC.

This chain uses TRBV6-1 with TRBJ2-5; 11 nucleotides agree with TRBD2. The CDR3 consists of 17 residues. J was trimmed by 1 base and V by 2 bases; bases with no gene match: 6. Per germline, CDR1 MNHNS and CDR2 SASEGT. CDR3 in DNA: TGTGCCAGCAGTGAATGGGGGACTAGCGGTTCCCAAGAGACCCAGTACTTC. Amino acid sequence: CASSEWGTSGSQETQYF.

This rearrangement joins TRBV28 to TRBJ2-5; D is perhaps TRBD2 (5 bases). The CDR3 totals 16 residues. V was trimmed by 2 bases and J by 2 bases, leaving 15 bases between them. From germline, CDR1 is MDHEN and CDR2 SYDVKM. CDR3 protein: CASSLVATDLQETQYF. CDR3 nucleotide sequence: TGTGCCAGCAGTTTAGTAGCGACCGATTTACAAGAGACCCAGTACTTC.

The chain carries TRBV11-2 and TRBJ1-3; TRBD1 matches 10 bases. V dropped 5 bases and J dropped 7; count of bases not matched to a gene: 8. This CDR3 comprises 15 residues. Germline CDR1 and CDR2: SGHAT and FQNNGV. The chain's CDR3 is CASSLCPGQGNTIYF. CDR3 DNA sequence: TGTGCCAGCAGCCTGTGCCCGGGACAGGGGAACACCATATATTTT.

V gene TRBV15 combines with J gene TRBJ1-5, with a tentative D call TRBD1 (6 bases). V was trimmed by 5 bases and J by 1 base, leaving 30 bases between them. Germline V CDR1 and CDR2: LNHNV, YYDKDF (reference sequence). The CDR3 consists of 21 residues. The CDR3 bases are TGTGCCACCAGCCCCCGTTACCTCCGTTCCCCCGGGGGGCAAAGCAATCAGCCCCAGCATTTT. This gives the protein CATSPRYLRSPGGQSNQPQHF.

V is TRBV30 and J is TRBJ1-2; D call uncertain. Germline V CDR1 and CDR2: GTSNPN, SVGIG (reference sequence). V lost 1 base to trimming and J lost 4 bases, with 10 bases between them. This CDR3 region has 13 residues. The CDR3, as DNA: TGTGCCTGGAGTGGAGGTCTGATCTATGGCTACACCTTC. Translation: CAWSGGLIYGYTF.

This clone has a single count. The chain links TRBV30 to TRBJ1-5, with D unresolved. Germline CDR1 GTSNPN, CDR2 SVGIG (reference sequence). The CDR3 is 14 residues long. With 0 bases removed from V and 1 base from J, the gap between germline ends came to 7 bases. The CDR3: CAWSVGGSNQPQHF. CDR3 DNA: TGTGCCTGGAGTGTAGGCGGGAGCAATCAGCCCCAGCATTTT. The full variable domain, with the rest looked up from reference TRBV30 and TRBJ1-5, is SQTIHQWPATLVQPVGSPLSLECTVEGTSNPNLYWYRQAAGRGLQLLFYSVGIGQISSEVPQNLSASRPQDRQFILSSKKLLLSDSGFYLCAWSVGGSNQPQHFGDGTRLSIL.

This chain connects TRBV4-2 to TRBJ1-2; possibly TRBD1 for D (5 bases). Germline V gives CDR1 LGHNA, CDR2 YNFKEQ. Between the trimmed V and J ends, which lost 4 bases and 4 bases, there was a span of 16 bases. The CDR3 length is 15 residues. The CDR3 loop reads CASSLGEGAVYGYTF. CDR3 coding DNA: TGTGCCAGCAGCCTGGGGGAGGGCGCGGTCTATGGCTACACCTTC.

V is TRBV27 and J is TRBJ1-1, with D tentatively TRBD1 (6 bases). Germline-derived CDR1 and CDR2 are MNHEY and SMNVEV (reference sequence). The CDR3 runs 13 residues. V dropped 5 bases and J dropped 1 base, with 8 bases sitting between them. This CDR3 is CASSRGGNTEAFF. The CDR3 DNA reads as TGTGCCAGCAGTCGAGGGGGGAACACTGAAGCTTTCTTT.

CDR3 DNA sequence: TGTGCCAGCAGTTCGTCCCATTCCCAGGGGACAGATACGCAGTATTTT. It encodes CASSSSHSQGTDTQYF. The chain links TRBV28 to TRBJ2-3, with a weak D call TRBD1 (6 bases). Trimming stripped 4 bases from V and 3 bases from J, with 17 bases between. In germline, CDR1 is MDHEN, CDR2 SYDVKM. The CDR3 runs 16 residues.

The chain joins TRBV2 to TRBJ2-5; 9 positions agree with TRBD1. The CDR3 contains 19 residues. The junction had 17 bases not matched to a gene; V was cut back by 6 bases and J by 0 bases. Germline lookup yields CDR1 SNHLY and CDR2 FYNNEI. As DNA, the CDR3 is TGTGCCAGCAGAACGTTTTGGGACAGGGAAGATCCCTACCAAGAGACCCAGTACTTC. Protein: CASRTFWDREDPYQETQYF.

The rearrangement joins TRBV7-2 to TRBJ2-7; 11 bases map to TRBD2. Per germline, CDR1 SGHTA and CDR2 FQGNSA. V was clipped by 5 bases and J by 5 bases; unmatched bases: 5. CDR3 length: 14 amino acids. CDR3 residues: CASSVSGGAHEQYF. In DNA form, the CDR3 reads TGTGCCAGCAGCGTTAGCGGGGGGGCCCACGAGCAGTACTTC.

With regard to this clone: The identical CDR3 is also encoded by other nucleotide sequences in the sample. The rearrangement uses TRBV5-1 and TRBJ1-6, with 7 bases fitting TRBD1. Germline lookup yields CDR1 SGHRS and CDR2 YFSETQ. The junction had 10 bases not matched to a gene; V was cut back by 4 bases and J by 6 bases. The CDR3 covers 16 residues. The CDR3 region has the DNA TGCGCCAGCAGCGCCACCCTCCGGGACAGTAATTCACCCCTCCACTTT. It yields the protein CASSATLRDSNSPLHF.